This T cell receptor beta chain was captured by sequencing in a study of CD8+CD57+ T cells in acquired aplastic anemia. Study background: The study obtained an average of approximately 3 ug of DNA from sorted CD4+ and CD8+ cells.

CDR3 length equals 14 residues. CDR1 is MNHEY and CDR2 is SVGAGI in the germline V gene. Trimming removed 2 bases from V and 5 bases from J, with 11 bases in between. It was genomic DNA that served as the template for profiling TCR beta VDJ and CDR3. MiXCR was run by TCRdb on the reads, yielding one entry per CDR3 protein. Among about 200,000 distinct CDR3 sequences listed, about a third were seen once. The chain combines TRBV6-5 with TRBJ2-3; possibly TRBD2 for D (5 bases). The sequenced sample was sorted CD4+, CD8+, or CD8+CD57+ T cells (not recorded which) from PBMCs. The source is a human donor in good health, serving as a control. For the CDR3, the DNA is TGTGCCAGCAGTTACCGGGGAGAGGTAGATACGCAGTATTTT. Its translation: CASSYRGEVDTQYF.